This T cell receptor (beta chain) was sequenced during a study of PD-1 blockade in mismatch repair-deficient tumors. About the research overall: Patients had 12 mismatch repair-deficient cancer types and were previously treated and progressing.

CDR1 is SEHNR, CDR2 FQNEAQ, per germline (reference sequence). This CDR3 contains 13 residues. The V end was cut by 2 bases, the J end by 7 bases, with 11 bases between. PCR or immunohistochemistry showed mismatch repair deficiency in every enrolled patient. The TCR-sequenced patients were a few responders to pembrolizumab. Measured with immunoSEQ multiplex PCR; TCRdb has only the in-frame clones, and not every one. In the table there are roughly 32,000 clones, over 80% of which are singletons. The sequencing here drew on PBMCs, taken less than 7 weeks after starting pembrolizumab. The TCR originated in an adult with mismatch repair-deficient cancer. The V call is TRBV7-9, the J call TRBJ1-2, with D perhaps matching TRBD1 (6 bases). CDR3 in DNA: TGTGCCAGCAGCTTACCCGGGACATTTGGCTACACCTTC. Amino acids: CASSLPGTFGYTF.